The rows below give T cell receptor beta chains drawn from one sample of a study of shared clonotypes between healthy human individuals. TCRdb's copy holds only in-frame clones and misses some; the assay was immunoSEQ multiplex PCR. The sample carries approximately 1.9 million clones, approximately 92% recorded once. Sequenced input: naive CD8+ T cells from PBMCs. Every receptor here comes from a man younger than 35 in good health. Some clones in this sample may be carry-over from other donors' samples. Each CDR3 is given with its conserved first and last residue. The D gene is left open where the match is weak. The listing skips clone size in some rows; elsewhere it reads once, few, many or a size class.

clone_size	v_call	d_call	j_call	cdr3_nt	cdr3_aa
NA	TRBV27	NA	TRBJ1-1	TGTGCCAGCAGTATAACCGGGACCAACACTGAAGCTTTCTTT	CASSITGTNTEAFF
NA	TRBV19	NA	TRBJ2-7	TGTGCCAGTAGTAGAGAGTACGGGGGCTCGAGCTCCTACGAGCAGTACTTC	CASSREYGGSSSYEQYF
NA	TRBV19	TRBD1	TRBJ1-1	TGTGCCAGTAGTGCATACAGGGGGACGGGCACTGAAGCTTTCTTT	CASSAYRGTGTEAFF
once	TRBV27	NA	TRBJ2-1	TGTGCCAGCAGCCCAGGGCAGGTACCCTACAATGAGCAGTTCTTC	CASSPGQVPYNEQFF
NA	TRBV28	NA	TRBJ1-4	TGTGCCAGCAGTTACTTCGAGGGACAAAGGGATGAAAAACTGTTTTTT	CASSYFEGQRDEKLFF
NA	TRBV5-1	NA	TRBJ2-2	TGCGCCAGCAGCTTGTCGGCGAGGGGGGCCGGGGAGCTGTTTTTT	CASSLSARGAGELFF
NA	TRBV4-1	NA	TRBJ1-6	TGCGCCAGCAGCCAAGGGCTCCGGGTAGGCTCACCCCTCCACTTT	CASSQGLRVGSPLHF
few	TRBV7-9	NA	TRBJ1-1	TGTGCCAGCAGTTCGGACGGGAACACTGAAGCTTTCTTT	CASSSDGNTEAFF
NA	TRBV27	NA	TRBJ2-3	TGTGCCAGCAGTGCTACTAGATTCGGTCCAGATACGCAGTATTTT	CASSATRFGPDTQYF
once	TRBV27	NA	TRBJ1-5	TGTGCCAGCAGTGATCAGGGTTGGATACAAGCTAAAAATCAGCCCCAGCATTTT	CASSDQGWIQAKNQPQHF
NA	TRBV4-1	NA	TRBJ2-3	TGCGCCAGCAGCCAAGATCCGCGGGATACGCAGTATTTT	CASSQDPRDTQYF
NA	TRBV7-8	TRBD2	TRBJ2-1	TGTGCCAGCAGCTTAGCGCCAGGCGGGAGGTACAATGAGCAGTTCTTC	CASSLAPGGRYNEQFF
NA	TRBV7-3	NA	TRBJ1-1	TGTGCCAGCAGCTTAATCCCCCTCGGGCAGACCGAAGCTTTCTTT	CASSLIPLGQTEAFF
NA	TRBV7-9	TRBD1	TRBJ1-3	TGTGCCAGCAGCCGGGACAGAGCGAGCTCTGGAAACACCATATATTTT	CASSRDRASSGNTIYF
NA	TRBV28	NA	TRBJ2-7	TGTGCCACCAATATGGTTGGAACGGAGTACGAGCAGTACTTC	CATNMVGTEYEQYF
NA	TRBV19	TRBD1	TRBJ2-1	TGTGCCAGTAGTATAGGAACAGGGGTGTACAATGAGCAGTTCTTC	CASSIGTGVYNEQFF
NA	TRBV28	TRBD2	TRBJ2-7	TGTGCCAGCAGGATCACTAGCGGGCGGTACGAGCAGTACTTC	CASRITSGRYEQYF
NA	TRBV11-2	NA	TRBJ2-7	TGTGCCAGCAGCTTATACGGCACCTACGAGCAGTACTTC	CASSLYGTYEQYF
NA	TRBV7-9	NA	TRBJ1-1	TGTGCCAGCAGCACAGGGAGGAACACTGAAGCTTTCTTT	CASSTGRNTEAFF
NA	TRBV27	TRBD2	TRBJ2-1	TGTGCCAGCAGTTCCGGCGGGGGGTTCTCCTACAATGAGCAGTTCTTC	CASSSGGGFSYNEQFF
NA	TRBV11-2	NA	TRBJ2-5	TGTGCCAGCAGTTCAGCCCCTGGGGGAGTGTACCAAGAGACCCAGTACTTC	CASSSAPGGVYQETQYF
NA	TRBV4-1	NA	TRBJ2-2	TGCGCCAGCAGCCAAGCGGTCGTGCTATCCTCCGGGGAGCTGTTTTTT	CASSQAVVLSSGELFF
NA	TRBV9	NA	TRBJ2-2	TGTGCCAGCAGCGTATGGTCTGGCGGGGAGCTGTTTTTT	CASSVWSGGELFF
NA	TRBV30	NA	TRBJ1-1	TGTGCCTGGACGGGACTGCGAAACACTGAAGCTTTCTTT	CAWTGLRNTEAFF
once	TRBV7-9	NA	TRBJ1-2	TGTGCCAGCAGCTCCGGCAAGGGCAGGAACTATGGCTACACCTTC	CASSSGKGRNYGYTF
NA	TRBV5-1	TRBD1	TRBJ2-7	TGCGCCAGCGGCGAGACAGGGGAAAACGAGCAGTACTTC	CASGETGENEQYF
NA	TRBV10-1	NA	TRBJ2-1	TGCGCCAGCAGTTACAGTGTCGGGGCCAATGAGCAGTTCTTC	CASSYSVGANEQFF
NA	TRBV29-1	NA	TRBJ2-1	TGCAGCGTCCGGCTTGTTTACAATGAGCAGTTCTTC	CSVRLVYNEQFF
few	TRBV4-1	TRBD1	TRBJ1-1	TGCGCCAGCAGCCAAGATGGATCAGGGGGGTCTTTCTTT	CASSQDGSGGSFF
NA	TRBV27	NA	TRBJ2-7	TGTGCCAGCAGTTTACCGAGCTCCTACGAGCAGTACTTC	CASSLPSSYEQYF
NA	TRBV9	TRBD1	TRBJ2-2	TGTGCCAGCAGCGTAGCTTCGGGACAGGGTAACATCGACACCGGGGAGCTGTTTTTT	CASSVASGQGNIDTGELFF
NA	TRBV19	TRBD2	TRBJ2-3	TGTGCCAGTAGCTCCCTTACACTAGCGCATAGCACAGATACGCAGTATTTT	CASSSLTLAHSTDTQYF
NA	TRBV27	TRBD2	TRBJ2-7	TGTGCCAGCAGTTCCTCGACTAGCGGGAGGTCCTACGAGCAGTACTTC	CASSSSTSGRSYEQYF
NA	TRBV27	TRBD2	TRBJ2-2	TGTGCCAGCAGTTTGCTAGCGGACACCGGGGAGCTGTTTTTT	CASSLLADTGELFF
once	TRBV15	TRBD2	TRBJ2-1	TGTGCCACCTCCTGGACTAGCGATTACAATGAGCAGTTCTTC	CATSWTSDYNEQFF
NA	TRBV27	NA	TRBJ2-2	TGTGCCAGCAGTCCGGGACGTCCAGGCACCGGGGAGCTGTTTTTT	CASSPGRPGTGELFF
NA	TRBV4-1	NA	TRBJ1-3	TGCGCCAGCAGCCTCAGGACAGTGGATAGAAACACCATATATTTT	CASSLRTVDRNTIYF
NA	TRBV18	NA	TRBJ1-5	TGTGCCAGCTCACCGGGGGGTCAGCCCCAGCATTTT	CASSPGGQPQHF
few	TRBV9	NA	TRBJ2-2	TGTGCCAGCAGCGATCCGAACACCGGGGAGCTGTTTTTT	CASSDPNTGELFF
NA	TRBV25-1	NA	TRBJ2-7	TGTGCCAGCAGTGCCTGGGGTTACGAGCAGTACTTC	CASSAWGYEQYF
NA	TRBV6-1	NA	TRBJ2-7	TGTGCCAGCATTCTGGGCAGGTCCTACGAGCAGTACTTC	CASILGRSYEQYF
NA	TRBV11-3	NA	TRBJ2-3	TGTGCCAGCAGCTCCGCCTATGGCACAGATACGCAGTATTTT	CASSSAYGTDTQYF
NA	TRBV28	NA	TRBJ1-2	TGTGCCAGCAGTTTGTCAGGAGGCTATGGCTACACCTTC	CASSLSGGYGYTF
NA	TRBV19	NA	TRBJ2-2	TGTGCCAGTAGTATGGTAATCAGGACAGCCAACACCGGGGAGCTGTTTTTT	CASSMVIRTANTGELFF
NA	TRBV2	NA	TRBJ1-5	TGTGCCAGCAGTGAGGGAAGGAGCAGGTCCAATCAGCCCCAGCATTTT	CASSEGRSRSNQPQHF
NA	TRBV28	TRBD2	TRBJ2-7	TGTGCCAGCAGTTCCGGTCGGACTAGCGGGCCGAGCTCCTACGAGCAGTACTTC	CASSSGRTSGPSSYEQYF
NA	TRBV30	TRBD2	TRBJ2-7	TGTGCCTGGAGTCTTCCTGCCAGGCTAGCGGGCGTCCCCTACGAGCAGTACTTC	CAWSLPARLAGVPYEQYF
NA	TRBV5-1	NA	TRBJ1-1	TGCGCCAGCAGTTTAGGGCCGTGGGCTTTCTTT	CASSLGPWAFF
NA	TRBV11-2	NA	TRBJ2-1	TGTGCCAGCAGCCGTGTCTTTAAGGCCAACAATGAGCAGTTCTTC	CASSRVFKANNEQFF